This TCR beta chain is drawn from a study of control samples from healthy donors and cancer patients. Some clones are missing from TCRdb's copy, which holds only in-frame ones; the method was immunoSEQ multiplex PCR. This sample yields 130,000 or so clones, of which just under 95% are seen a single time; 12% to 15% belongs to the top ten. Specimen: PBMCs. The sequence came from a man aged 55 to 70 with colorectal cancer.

CDR3 in amino acids: CSVGGLLMGGTEAFF. DNA of the CDR3: TGCAGCGTTGGAGGGCTCCTTATGGGGGGCACTGAAGCTTTCTTT. The genes are TRBV29-1 and TRBJ1-1; tentative D call: TRBD1 (5 bases). V was shortened by 4 bases and J by 4 bases, with 19 bases between the two germline ends. The germline V gene has CDR1 SQVTM and CDR2 ANQGSEA. This CDR3 is 15 amino acids long. The full variable domain, its missing parts supplied by reference TRBV29-1 and TRBJ1-1, is SAVISQKPSRDICQRGTSLTIQCQVDSQVTMMFWYRQQPGQSLTLIATANQGSEATYESGFVIDKFPISRPNLTFSTLTVSNMSPEDSSIYLCSVGGLLMGGTEAFFGQGTRLTVV.